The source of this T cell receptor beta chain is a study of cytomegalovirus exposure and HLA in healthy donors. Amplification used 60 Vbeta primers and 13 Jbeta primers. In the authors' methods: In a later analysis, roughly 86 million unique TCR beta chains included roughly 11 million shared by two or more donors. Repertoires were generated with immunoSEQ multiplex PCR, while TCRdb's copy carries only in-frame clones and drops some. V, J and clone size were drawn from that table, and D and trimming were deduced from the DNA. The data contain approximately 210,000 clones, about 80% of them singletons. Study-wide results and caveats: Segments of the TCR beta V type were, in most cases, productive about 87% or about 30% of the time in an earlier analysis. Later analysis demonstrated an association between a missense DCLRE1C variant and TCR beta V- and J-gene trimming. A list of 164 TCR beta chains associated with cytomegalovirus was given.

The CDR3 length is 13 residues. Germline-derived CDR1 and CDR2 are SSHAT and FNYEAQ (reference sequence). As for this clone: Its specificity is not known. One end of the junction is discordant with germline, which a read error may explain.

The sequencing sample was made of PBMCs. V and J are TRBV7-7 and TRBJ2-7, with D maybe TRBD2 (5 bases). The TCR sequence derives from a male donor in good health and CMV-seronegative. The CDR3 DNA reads TGTGCTAGCAGCTCCTCGCCGGGGAATGAGCAGTACTTC. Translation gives CASSSSPGNEQYF.